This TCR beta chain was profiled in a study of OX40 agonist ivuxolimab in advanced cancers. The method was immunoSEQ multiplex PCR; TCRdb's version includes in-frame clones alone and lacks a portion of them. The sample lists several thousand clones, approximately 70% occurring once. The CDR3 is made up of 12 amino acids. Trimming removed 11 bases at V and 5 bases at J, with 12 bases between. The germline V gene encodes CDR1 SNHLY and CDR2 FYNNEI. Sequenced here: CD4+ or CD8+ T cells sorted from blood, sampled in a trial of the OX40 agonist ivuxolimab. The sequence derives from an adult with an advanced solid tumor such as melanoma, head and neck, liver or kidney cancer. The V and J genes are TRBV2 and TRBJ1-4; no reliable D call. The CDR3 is CAGQRINEKLFF. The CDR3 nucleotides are TGTGCCGGGCAGAGGATAAATGAAAAACTGTTTTTT.